The 3 T cell receptor beta chains listed next were all sequenced from one sample in a study of T cell clonotyping in hematopoietic cell transplantation. The time point: recipient sample about 28 days before transplant, after cytoreduction. The table came from immunoSEQ multiplex PCR; TCRdb's copy has only in-frame clones and leaves some out. The sample includes approximately 80,000 clones, 90% to 96% of them seen just once. This specimen consisted of peripheral blood mononuclear cells, obtained before stem cell transplant. These receptor sequences come from a woman in her forties or fifties with acute myeloid leukemia. Some clones in this sample may be carry-over from other donors' samples.

The chain employs TRBV28 and TRBJ2-2; 10 nucleotides align to TRBD2. The germline gives CDR1 MDHEN, CDR2 SYDVKM. There are 19 residues in the CDR3. J was trimmed by 4 bases and V by 2 bases; bases with no gene match: 13. CDR3 in amino acids: CASSLGGLATPSSTGELFF. Here the CDR3 DNA reads TGTGCCAGCAGTTTAGGGGGACTAGCGACCCCATCGTCCACCGGGGAGCTGTTTTTT.

The V call is TRBV6-4, the J call TRBJ1-1; no reliable D call. The V gene lost 5 bases and the J gene lost 4 bases, with 11 bases spanning the gap. Per the germline V gene, CDR1 is MRHNA and CDR2 is SNTAGT. The CDR3 contains 13 residues. The CDR3 here is CASSPTRSTEAFF. CDR3 coding DNA: TGTGCCAGCAGTCCCACACGTAGCACTGAAGCTTTCTTT.

Concerning this clone: The sample holds other DNA sequences that translate to the same CDR3. The chain combines TRBV9 with TRBJ2-7; D not resolved. Germline assignment: CDR1 SGDLS and CDR2 YYNGEE. V lost 4 bases to trimming and J lost 3 bases, with 5 bases between them. This CDR3 has 11 residues. For the CDR3, the DNA is TGTGCCAGCAGCTCGAACTACGAGCAGTACTTC. It is translated as CASSSNYEQYF.